This TCR beta chain stems from a study of T cells after yellow fever vaccination. Points from the study as a whole: Just a small share of clonotypes turned up in the CD4 compartment as well as the CD8 compartment.

CDR3 length equals 14 residues. V was pared by 4 bases and J by 3 bases, with 6 bases of the junction left unmatched. Germline V gene lookup returns CDR1 SGDLS and CDR2 YYNGEE. TCRdb processed the 5' RACE reads anew with MiXCR; each CDR3 protein has one entry. The sample lists around 500,000 distinct CDR3 sequences; around a fifth were seen once. On this clonotype itself: Its antigen is still unknown.

V is TRBV9 and J is TRBJ1-1; 7 bases are a match to TRBD1. The receptor was derived from a man aged 18 to 30 who received the YFV17D yellow fever vaccine. This specimen was PBMCs, taken more than 20 days after the first yellow fever vaccination. For the CDR3, the DNA is TGTGCCAGCAGCCAGGGGGGGGTGGACACTGAAGCTTTCTTT. Translating it yields CASSQGGVDTEAFF.